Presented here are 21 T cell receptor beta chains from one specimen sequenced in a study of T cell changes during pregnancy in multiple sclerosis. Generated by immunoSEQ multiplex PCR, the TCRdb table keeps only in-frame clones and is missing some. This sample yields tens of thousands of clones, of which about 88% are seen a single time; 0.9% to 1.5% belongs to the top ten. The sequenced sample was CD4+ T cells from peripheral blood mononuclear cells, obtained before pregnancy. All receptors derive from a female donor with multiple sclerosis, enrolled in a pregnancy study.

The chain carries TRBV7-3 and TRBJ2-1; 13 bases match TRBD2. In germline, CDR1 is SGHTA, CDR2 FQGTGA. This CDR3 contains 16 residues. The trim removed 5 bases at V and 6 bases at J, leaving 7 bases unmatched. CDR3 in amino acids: CASSPQGLAGRNEQFF. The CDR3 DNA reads TGTGCCAGCAGCCCCCAGGGACTAGCGGGACGCAATGAGCAGTTCTTC.

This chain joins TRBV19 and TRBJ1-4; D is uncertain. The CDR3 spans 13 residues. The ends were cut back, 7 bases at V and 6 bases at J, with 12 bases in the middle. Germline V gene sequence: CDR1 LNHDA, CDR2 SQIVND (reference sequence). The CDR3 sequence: CASKGRGYEKLFF. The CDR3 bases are TGTGCCAGTAAAGGGCGAGGGTATGAAAAACTGTTTTTT.

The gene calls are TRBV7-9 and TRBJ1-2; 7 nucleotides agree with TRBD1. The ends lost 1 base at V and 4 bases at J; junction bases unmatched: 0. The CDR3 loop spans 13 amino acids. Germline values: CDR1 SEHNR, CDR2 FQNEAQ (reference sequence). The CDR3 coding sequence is TGTGCCAGCAGCTTAGGGACAGGCTATGGCTACACCTTC. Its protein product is CASSLGTGYGYTF.

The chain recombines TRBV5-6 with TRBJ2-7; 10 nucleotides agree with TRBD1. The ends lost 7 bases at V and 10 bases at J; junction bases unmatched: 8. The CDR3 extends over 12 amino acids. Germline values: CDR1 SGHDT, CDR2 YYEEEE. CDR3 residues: CASGLGQGPQYF. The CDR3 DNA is TGTGCCAGCGGACTGGGACAGGGGCCCCAGTACTTC.

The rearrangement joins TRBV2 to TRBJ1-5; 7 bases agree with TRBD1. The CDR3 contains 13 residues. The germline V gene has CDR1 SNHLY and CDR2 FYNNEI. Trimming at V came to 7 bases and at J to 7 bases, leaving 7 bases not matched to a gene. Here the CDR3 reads CASTEQGRQPQHF. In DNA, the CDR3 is TGTGCCAGCACCGAACAGGGGAGACAGCCCCAGCATTTT.

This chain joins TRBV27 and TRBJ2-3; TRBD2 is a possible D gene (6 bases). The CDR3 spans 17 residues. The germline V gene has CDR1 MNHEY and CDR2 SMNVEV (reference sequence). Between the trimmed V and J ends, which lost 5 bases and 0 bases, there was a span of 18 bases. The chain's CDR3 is CASSRLLPGVSTDTQYF. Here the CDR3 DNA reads TGTGCCAGCAGTCGCCTCCTTCCGGGAGTCAGCACAGATACGCAGTATTTT.

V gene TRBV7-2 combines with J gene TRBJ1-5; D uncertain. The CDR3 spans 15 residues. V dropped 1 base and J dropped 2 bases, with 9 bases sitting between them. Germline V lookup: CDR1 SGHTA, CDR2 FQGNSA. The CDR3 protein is CASSLEQSGNQPQHF. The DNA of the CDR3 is TGTGCCAGCAGCTTAGAACAGTCGGGCAATCAGCCCCAGCATTTT.

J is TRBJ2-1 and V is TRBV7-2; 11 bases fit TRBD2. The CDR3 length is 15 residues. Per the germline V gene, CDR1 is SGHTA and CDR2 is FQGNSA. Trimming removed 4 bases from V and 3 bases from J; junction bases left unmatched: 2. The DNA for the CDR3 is TGTGCCAGCAGCTCTGGGACTAGCGGCTACAATGAGCAGTTCTTC. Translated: CASSSGTSGYNEQFF.

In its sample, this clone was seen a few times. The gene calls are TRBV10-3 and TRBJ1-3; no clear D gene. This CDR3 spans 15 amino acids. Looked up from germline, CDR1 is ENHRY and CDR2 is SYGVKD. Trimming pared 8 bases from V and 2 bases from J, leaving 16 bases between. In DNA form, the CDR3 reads TGTGCCATCTCAGCAGGCCTGGGTCCTGGAAACACCATATATTTT. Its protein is CAISAGLGPGNTIYF.

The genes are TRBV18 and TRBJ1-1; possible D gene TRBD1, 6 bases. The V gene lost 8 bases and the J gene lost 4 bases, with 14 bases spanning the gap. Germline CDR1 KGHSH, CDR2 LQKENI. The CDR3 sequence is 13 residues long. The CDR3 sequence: CASRQVETTEAFF. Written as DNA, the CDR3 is TGTGCCAGCCGACAGGTTGAAACCACTGAAGCTTTCTTT.

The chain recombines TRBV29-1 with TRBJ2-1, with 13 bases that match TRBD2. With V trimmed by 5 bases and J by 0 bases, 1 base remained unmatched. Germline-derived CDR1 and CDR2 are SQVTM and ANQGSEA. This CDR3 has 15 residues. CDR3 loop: CSVRTSGSSYNEQFF. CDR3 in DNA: TGCAGCGTTAGGACTAGCGGGAGCTCCTACAATGAGCAGTTCTTC.

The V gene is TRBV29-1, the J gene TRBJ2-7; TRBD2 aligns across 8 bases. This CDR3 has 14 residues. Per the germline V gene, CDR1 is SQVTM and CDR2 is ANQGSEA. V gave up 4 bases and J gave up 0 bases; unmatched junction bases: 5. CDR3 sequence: CSVGGSGISYEQYF. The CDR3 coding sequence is TGCAGCGTTGGGGGTAGCGGGATCTCCTACGAGCAGTACTTC.

DNA for the CDR3: TGTGCCAGCACACGACTAGCGGGGGTTCCCTACGAGCAGTACTTC. It yields the protein CASTRLAGVPYEQYF. The V gene is TRBV2, the J gene TRBJ2-7; 12 nucleotides line up with TRBD2. The CDR3 runs 15 residues. Germline V gene data show CDR1 as SNHLY and CDR2 as FYNNEI. Losses at the gene ends were 7 bases for V and 2 bases for J; bases not matched to a gene: 6.

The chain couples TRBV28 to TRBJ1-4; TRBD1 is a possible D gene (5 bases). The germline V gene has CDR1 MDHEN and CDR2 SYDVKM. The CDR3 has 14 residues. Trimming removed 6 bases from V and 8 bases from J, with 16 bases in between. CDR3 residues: CASRGAGLQEKLFF. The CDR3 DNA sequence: TGTGCCAGCAGGGGCGCGGGGCTTCAAGAAAAACTGTTTTTT.

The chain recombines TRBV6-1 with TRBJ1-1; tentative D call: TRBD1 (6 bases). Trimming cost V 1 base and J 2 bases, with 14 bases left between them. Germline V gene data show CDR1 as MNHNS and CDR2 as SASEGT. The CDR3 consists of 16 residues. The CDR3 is CASSEGGWGQNTEAFF. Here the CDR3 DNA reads TGTGCCAGCAGTGAAGGGGGGTGGGGGCAAAACACTGAAGCTTTCTTT.

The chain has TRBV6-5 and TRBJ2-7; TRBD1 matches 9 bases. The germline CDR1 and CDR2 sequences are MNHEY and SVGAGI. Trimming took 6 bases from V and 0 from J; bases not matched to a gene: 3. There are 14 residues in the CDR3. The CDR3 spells CASRRDRVSYEQYF. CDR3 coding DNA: TGTGCCAGCAGACGGGACAGGGTCTCCTACGAGCAGTACTTC.

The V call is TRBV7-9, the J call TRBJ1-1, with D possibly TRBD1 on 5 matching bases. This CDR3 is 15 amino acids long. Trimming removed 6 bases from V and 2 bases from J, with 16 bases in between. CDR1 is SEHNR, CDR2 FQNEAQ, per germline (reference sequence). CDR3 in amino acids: CASSLVGGGNTEAFF. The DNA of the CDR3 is TGTGCCAGCAGTCTAGTGGGCGGGGGTAACACTGAAGCTTTCTTT.

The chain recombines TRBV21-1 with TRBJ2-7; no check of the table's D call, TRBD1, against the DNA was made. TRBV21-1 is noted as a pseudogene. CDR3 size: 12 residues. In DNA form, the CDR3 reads TGTGCCAGCAGCAAAGGGCCCTACGAGCAGTACTTC. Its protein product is CASSKGPYEQYF.

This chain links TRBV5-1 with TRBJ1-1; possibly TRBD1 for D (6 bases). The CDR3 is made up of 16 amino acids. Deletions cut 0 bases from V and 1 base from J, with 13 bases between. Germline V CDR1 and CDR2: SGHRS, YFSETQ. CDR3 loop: CASSLAEGTPNTEAFF. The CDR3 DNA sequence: TGCGCCAGCAGCTTGGCCGAGGGGACACCGAACACTGAAGCTTTCTTT.

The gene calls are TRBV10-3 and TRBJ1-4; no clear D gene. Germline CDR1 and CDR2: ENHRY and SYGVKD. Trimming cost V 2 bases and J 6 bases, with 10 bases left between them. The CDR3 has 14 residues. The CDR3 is CAISETLADEKLFF. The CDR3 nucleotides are TGTGCCATCAGTGAGACACTTGCGGATGAAAAACTGTTTTTT.

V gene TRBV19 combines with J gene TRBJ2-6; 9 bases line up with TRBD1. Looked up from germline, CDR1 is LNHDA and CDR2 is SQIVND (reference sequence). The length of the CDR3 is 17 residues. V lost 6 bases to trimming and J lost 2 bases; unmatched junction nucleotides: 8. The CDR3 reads CASSPGQGWTGANVLTF. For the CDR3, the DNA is TGTGCCAGTAGCCCGGGACAGGGCTGGACTGGGGCCAACGTCCTGACTTTC.